These T cell receptor beta chains were read from a single sample in a study of blood T cell repertoires in COVID-19. Clones were sequenced by immunoSEQ multiplex PCR, and TCRdb holds only the in-frame ones, with some missing. The data show hundreds of thousands of clones, with 85% to 90% seen just once and roughly 1.1% held by the top ten. Sequencing was done on a sample of PBMCs or T cells enriched from blood (not recorded which). The origin of the receptors is a man under 40 who had recovered from COVID-19. Both conserved end residues are part of each CDR3. The listing skips clone size in some rows; elsewhere it reads once, few, many or a size class.

size	V	J	CDR3
.	TRBV2	TRBJ1-5	CASSVAVNLEPQHF
.	TRBV6-1	TRBJ2-7	CASSEGYTPYEQYF
.	TRBV5-1	TRBJ2-7	CASKTGTTPSYEQYF
few	TRBV19	TRBJ2-3	CASRAHYQLATDSTDTQYF
.	TRBV6-6	TRBJ1-3	CASSRQGDDTIYF
few	TRBV27	TRBJ1-2	CASSIQDRGYGYTF
.	TRBV6-5	TRBJ2-1	CASSPGTEQFF
.	TRBV27	TRBJ1-1	CASSATGTPTEAFF
.	TRBV6-1	TRBJ1-5	CASREAGQDNQPQHF
.	TRBV4-1	TRBJ1-2	CASSQERVPNYGYTF
.	TRBV6-5	TRBJ1-1	CASSYLPDTNTEAFF
.	TRBV7-2	TRBJ2-2	CASSPTAGVRFGELFF
.	TRBV28	TRBJ1-2	CASSPGQGLAYGYTF
.	TRBV30	TRBJ2-1	CAASAAGGLEQFF
.	TRBV28	TRBJ1-1	CASSTPILNTEAFF
.	TRBV10-3	TRBJ2-7	CAINPRQGNPYEQYF
.	TRBV5-1	TRBJ1-1	CASSRLGARNTEAFF
.	TRBV19	TRBJ1-5	CASSITDLGNQPQHF
.	TRBV21-1	TRBJ1-6	CASSKNRDRSNSPLHF
.	TRBV4-1	TRBJ2-7	CASSQLPGGGGAYEQYF
.	TRBV28	TRBJ2-5	CASSLGDRGAKTQYF
.	TRBV24-1	TRBJ1-5	CATSVAGQGKPQHF
.	TRBV2	TRBJ1-3	CASSEFPGDTIYF
.	TRBV2	TRBJ2-7	CASGAGGAHYEQYF
.	TRBV6-5	TRBJ2-3	CASTQGRSTDTQYF
.	TRBV6-6	TRBJ2-5	CASRVAGRETQYF
few	TRBV2	TRBJ1-2	CASRLETGIYGYTF
.	TRBV10-3	TRBJ2-3	CAISEGLAGEIDTQYF
once	TRBV5-5	TRBJ2-2	CASSPYAGELFF
.	TRBV7-2	TRBJ1-2	CASRLTANYGYTF
.	TRBV5-1	TRBJ1-4	CASSLVRATNEKLFF
.	TRBV19	TRBJ1-4	CASSDRALDEKLFF
.	TRBV5-1	TRBJ2-6	CASSLGPRGIGANVLTF
.	TRBV28	TRBJ1-2	CASRPQAPNYGYTF
.	TRBV3-1/TRBV3-2	TRBJ1-5	CASSQRTGEQPQHF
.	TRBV11-2	TRBJ2-1	CASSLAPGLFYNEQFF
.	TRBV5-1	TRBJ2-7	CASSQGSYEQYF
.	TRBV4-1	TRBJ1-2	CASSQEPRQGASGYTF
.	TRBV5-1	TRBJ2-3	CASSLAPSTDTQYF
.	TRBV6-5	TRBJ1-2	CASMTGGYGYTF
.	TRBV11-2	TRBJ1-2	CASSRGTAGGYTF
.	TRBV18	TRBJ1-2	CASSPQGGNYGYTF
.	TRBV6-2/TRBV6-3	TRBJ2-1	CASSYSERAYNEQFF
.	TRBV29-1	TRBJ2-5	CSVETGEGLGTQYF
.	TRBV7-8	TRBJ2-7	CASSLIAGGSYEQYF
.	TRBV4-1	TRBJ2-2	CASSLGQGMNTGELFF
.	TRBV19	TRBJ2-1	CASSSDRDNEQFF
.	TRBV11-2	TRBJ2-2	CASEAGGNTGELFF